The clone carrying this T cell receptor beta chain was counted at least ten times. Its matching antigen is unknown. RNA transcripts were the template for amplifying TCR beta CDR3 regions. During a first-round RT-PCR of the TCR CDR3, the HTBI primer set was used. Using its own MiXCR run on the multiplex PCR reads, TCRdb lists one record per CDR3 protein. This sample carries more than 650,000 distinct CDR3 sequences, 11% to 15% of them seen once, and the ten largest clones take around 9.6%. The record originates from a study of T cells in Graves' hyperthyroidism and ophthalmopathy. Study as a whole: Blood from the periphery was taken at initial diagnosis, before any treatment.

The CDR3 loop spans 15 amino acids. The V gene end was trimmed by 4 bases and the J gene end by 2 bases; junction bases not matched to a gene: 8. Germline CDR1 reads SEHNR; CDR2 reads FQNEAQ (reference sequence). General study results and limits: Within blood appeared most thyroid clonotypes that had expanded above 0.001.

This TCR derives from a woman aged 18 to 35 with Graves' hyperthyroidism. The genes are TRBV7-9 and TRBJ2-7; 7 nucleotides line up with TRBD1. The material sequenced was blood. The CDR3: CASSSSGTDAYEQYF. The CDR3 bases are TGTGCCAGCAGCTCCTCCGGGACAGATGCCTACGAGCAGTACTTC. Together with reference TRBV7-9 and TRBJ2-7, the CDR3 gives the full variable domain: DTGVSQNPRHKITKRGQNVTFRCDPISEHNRLYWYRQTLGQGPEFLTYFQNEAQLEKSRLLSDRFSAERPKGSFSTLEIQRTEQGDSAMYLCASSSSGTDAYEQYFGPGTRLTVT.